These T cell receptor beta chains were read from a single sample in a study of blood T cell repertoires in COVID-19. Repertoires were generated with immunoSEQ multiplex PCR, while TCRdb's copy carries only in-frame clones and drops some. This sample has over 200,000 clones; less than 85% occur once, and the top ten carry approximately 2.5%. The sequenced sample was peripheral blood. Receptors were obtained from a woman in her sixties or seventies with active or convalescent COVID-19. Each CDR3 is given with its conserved first and last residue. A D gene is named only where the DNA matches it firmly. A row's size may be missing; if present it is once, few, many or a size class.

V	J	D	size	CDR3	DNA
TRBV28	TRBJ2-2	TRBD2	.	CASAAGGGTGELFF	TGTGCCAGCGCGGCGGGAGGGGGGACCGGGGAGCTGTTTTTT
TRBV3-1/TRBV3-2	TRBJ2-1	TRBD2	.	CASRFSGGAGSYNEQFF	TGTGCCAGCAGATTTAGCGGGGGGGCCGGATCCTACAATGAGCAGTTCTTC
TRBV5-1	TRBJ1-1	.	once	CASSKIPGKADTEAFF	TGCGCCAGCAGCAAAATCCCAGGGAAGGCGGACACTGAAGCTTTCTTT
TRBV5-1	TRBJ1-6	.	.	CASSYQGSNSPLHF	TGCGCCAGCAGCTATCAGGGAAGTAATTCACCCCTCCACTTT
TRBV19	TRBJ1-5	.	.	CASSIGGREPQHF	TGTGCCAGTAGTATTGGAGGGAGGGAGCCCCAGCATTTT
TRBV30	TRBJ1-2	.	.	CAQYSGRYTF	TGTGCCCAGTACAGCGGTCGCTACACCTTC
TRBV6-5	TRBJ1-5	TRBD1	.	CASSYSGQGDQPQHF	TGTGCCAGCAGTTACTCGGGACAGGGGGATCAGCCCCAGCATTTT
TRBV7-3	TRBJ1-1	TRBD1	once	CASSLTRGLGTEAFF	TGTGCCAGCAGCTTAACGAGGGGGCTGGGGACTGAAGCTTTCTTT
TRBV4-3	TRBJ2-3	.	.	CASSQDPRGAHTDTQYF	TGCGCCAGCAGCCAAGACCCCCGGGGGGCCCACACAGATACGCAGTATTTT
TRBV4-1	TRBJ2-1	.	.	CASSLPLTGREQFF	TGCGCCAGCAGCCTACCTCTGACAGGCCGTGAGCAGTTCTTC
TRBV5-1	TRBJ2-3	TRBD2	.	CASRLAGETDTQYF	TGCGCCAGCAGGTTAGCGGGAGAAACAGATACGCAGTATTTT
TRBV5-1	TRBJ1-1	.	.	CASSPGTIGLNTEAFF	TGCGCCAGCAGCCCGGGAACGATCGGGCTGAACACTGAAGCTTTCTTT
TRBV18	TRBJ2-3	.	once	CASSPLLGTDTQYF	TGTGCCAGCTCCCCACTACTAGGCACAGATACGCAGTATTTT
TRBV4-1	TRBJ1-5	TRBD1	.	CASSQDLAGGQPQHF	TGCGCCAGCAGCCAAGATCTGGCAGGGGGCCAGCCCCAGCATTTT
TRBV5-1	TRBJ2-2	.	.	CASSLSGTNTGELFF	TGCGCCAGCAGCTTGTCCGGGACGAACACCGGGGAGCTGTTTTTT
TRBV6-5	TRBJ1-1	.	.	CASRTPGQGTEAFF	TGTGCCAGCAGGACGCCTGGGCAGGGCACTGAAGCTTTCTTT
TRBV6-6	TRBJ2-1	.	.	CASNPGPLGEQFF	TGTGCCAGCAACCCGGGTCCTCTGGGTGAGCAGTTCTTC
TRBV28	TRBJ2-1	TRBD1	.	CASTPRSRGNRVGVTYNEQFF	TGTGCCAGCACCCCCCGGTCCAGGGGGAATCGGGTGGGAGTCACCTACAATGAGCAGTTCTTC
TRBV7-9	TRBJ1-6	.	.	CASSLTLTPSGNSPLHF	TGTGCCAGCAGCTTAACCCTAACCCCCTCGGGGAATTCACCCCTCCACTTT
TRBV19	TRBJ1-1	.	.	CASSIISPGLNTEAFF	TGTGCCAGTAGTATAATCAGTCCAGGGCTGAACACTGAAGCTTTCTTT
TRBV25-1	TRBJ1-1	.	.	CASSGQPENTEAFF	TGTGCCAGCAGTGGACAGCCAGAGAACACTGAAGCTTTCTTT
TRBV6-5	TRBJ2-7	.	.	CASSYTRDSYEQYF	TGTGCCAGCAGTTACACTAGGGACTCCTACGAGCAGTACTTC
TRBV19	TRBJ2-7	.	.	CASRGAARSSYEQYF	TGTGCCAGTAGAGGTGCGGCGCGGAGCTCCTACGAGCAGTACTTC
TRBV11-2	TRBJ2-1	.	.	CASSLLSPSSYNEQFF	TGTGCCAGCAGCCTCCTAAGTCCGAGCTCCTACAATGAGCAGTTCTTC
TRBV5-1	TRBJ2-2	.	.	CASTEGETGELFF	TGCGCCAGCACCGAGGGGGAAACCGGGGAGCTGTTTTTT
TRBV5-4	TRBJ2-3	.	.	CASNPSGGAGTDTQYF	TGTGCCAGCAACCCCTCCGGAGGGGCGGGGACAGATACGCAGTATTTT
TRBV12-2	TRBJ1-5	.	.	CASRLEDRRSNQPQHF	TGTGCAAGTCGCTTAGAGGACAGAAGAAGCAATCAGCCCCAGCATTTT
TRBV9	TRBJ2-3	.	.	CASSPTSSGTDTQYF	TGTGCCAGCAGCCCAACCTCCAGCGGCACAGATACGCAGTATTTT
TRBV27	TRBJ1-4	.	.	CASSFGGREKLFF	TGTGCCAGCAGTTTCGGGGGGCGCGAAAAACTGTTTTTT
TRBV18	TRBJ2-5	TRBD1	.	CASSQRQGVQETQYF	TGTGCCAGCTCACAGCGACAGGGCGTCCAAGAGACCCAGTACTTC
TRBV2	TRBJ1-6	TRBD1	once	CASTTDRGGSPLHF	TGTGCCAGCACCACGGACAGGGGAGGTTCACCCCTCCACTTT
TRBV5-8	TRBJ2-5	.	.	CASSLRAETQYF	TGTGCCAGCAGTTTGCGCGCGGAGACCCAGTACTTC
TRBV18	TRBJ2-7	.	many	CASSPLADSYEQYF	TGTGCCAGCTCACCACTAGCGGACTCCTACGAGCAGTACTTC
TRBV3-1/TRBV3-2	TRBJ2-7	TRBD2	.	CASSRASGGSYEQYF	TGTGCCAGCAGCCGTGCTAGCGGGGGGTCCTACGAGCAGTACTTC
TRBV7-7	TRBJ2-5	TRBD2	.	CASSPRSGLAGRETQYF	TGTGCTAGCAGCCCTCGATCGGGACTAGCGGGTCGAGAGACCCAGTACTTC
TRBV28	TRBJ2-3	.	.	CASSSITDTQYF	TGTGCCAGCAGTTCCATCACAGATACGCAGTATTTT